Reported below is one T cell receptor (beta chain). The antigen is not known. PCR involved 60 Vbeta and 13 Jbeta primers. Sequenced by immunoSEQ multiplex PCR; TCRdb stores in-frame clones only, minus some. This sample carries some 180,000 clones, around 80% of them seen once, and the ten largest clones take 1.5% to 2%. This sample was included in a study of cytomegalovirus exposure and HLA in healthy donors. Notes on the study in general: TCR beta sequences reportedly predicted most subjects' HLA-A and HLA-B alleles accurately. Presence/absence analysis assumed near-uniform sequencing depth across donors. In a later analysis, about 17,000 TCR beta sequences were associated with HLA alleles at 0.05 false discovery rate.

The V end was cut by 3 bases, the J end by 6 bases, with 21 bases between. The CDR3 consists of 17 residues. Germline V lookup: CDR1 LNHDA, CDR2 SQIVND (reference sequence). This TCR was recovered from a man aged 18 to 30 in good health and CMV-seronegative. The chain joins TRBV19 to TRBJ1-5, with D tentatively TRBD1 (6 bases). Source material: PBMCs. Here the CDR3 DNA reads TGTGCCAGTAGTATCCCTCCTACAGGGCGCGGGTCTCAGCCCCAGCATTTT. This codes for CASSIPPTGRGSQPQHF.